This T cell receptor (beta chain) emerged from a study of spatial heterogeneity in lung cancer. Study at large: Sequencing consistently turned up more beta-chain sequences than alpha-chain sequences.

Concerning this clonotype: As yet, its antigen is unknown.

The CDR3 spans 12 residues. Trimming left V 4 bases short and J 6 bases short, with 9 bases between. CDR1 LGHDT and CDR2 YNNKEL come from the germline V gene (reference sequence). The time point denotes: sample taken at primary tumor resection. Whole RNA, isolated from tumor, nontumor lung or frozen PBMC, was sequenced without prior sorting. The donors, 70 or so patients with untreated early-stage non-small cell lung cancer, provided the samples. From the 5' RACE reads, TCRdb called clonotypes with MiXCR, one entry per CDR3 protein. The table shows some 41,000 distinct CDR3 sequences, with approximately 6.5% occurring only once. Study-level points and caveats: Ubiquitous expanded tumor TCRs were observed in blood more at resection than follow-up.

Source: PBMCs, taken at surgery. This chain uses TRBV3-1 with TRBJ1-2; tentatively, D is TRBD1 (6 bases). The clonotype originates from a female donor with early-stage non-small cell lung cancer. CDR3 in amino acids: CASSRQVDGYTF. As DNA, the CDR3 is TGTGCCAGCAGCCGACAGGTGGATGGCTACACCTTC.